The 13 T cell receptor beta chains below were found in one sample sequenced in a study of T cell responses to AZD1222 COVID-19 vaccine. Repertoires were generated with immunoSEQ multiplex PCR, while TCRdb's copy carries only in-frame clones and drops some. The sample contains over 110,000 clones, around nine tenths of which appear only once. Specimen: peripheral blood, collected 28 days after the second AZD1222 dose. All receptors come from an adult who received the AZD1222 COVID-19 vaccine.

The gene calls are TRBV19 and TRBJ2-1; the match to TRBD2 covers 9 bases. CDR3 size: 14 residues. CDR1 and CDR2 (germline): LNHDA, SQIVND (reference sequence). The trim removed 1 base at V and 6 bases at J, leaving 1 base unmatched. For the CDR3, the DNA is TGTGCCAGTAGTATAGGTAGCGGGAGCAATGAGCAGTTCTTC. It is translated as CASSIGSGSNEQFF.

This clone was observed once. The chain couples TRBV11-3 to TRBJ2-1; 7 bases align to TRBD1. The V gene's germline CDR1 is SGHNT and CDR2 YENEEA. The CDR3 extends over 13 amino acids. After removal of 8 bases from V and 6 bases from J, the junction contained 7 bases not matched to a gene. The CDR3 nucleotides read TGTGCCAGCCAAGGACAGGACGTCAATGAGCAGTTCTTC. This encodes CASQGQDVNEQFF.

This chain links TRBV11-2 with TRBJ2-7; 15 bases align to TRBD2. Germline trimming cut 5 bases from V and 12 bases from J; bases unmatched to any gene: 11. The length of the CDR3 is 15 residues. The germline V gene encodes CDR1 SGHAT and CDR2 FQNNGV. The CDR3 nucleotides read TGTGCCAGCAGCCGCTGGACTAGCGGGAGGGCCGTTCTGTACTTC. Translation gives CASSRWTSGRAVLYF.

This chain uses TRBV7-9 with TRBJ2-1; tentatively, D is TRBD2 (6 bases). V lost 1 base and J 8 bases, leaving 15 bases between the germline ends. The germline V gene has CDR1 SEHNR and CDR2 FQNEAQ (reference sequence). The CDR3 spans 15 residues. CDR3 nucleotides: TGTGCCAGCAGCTTAGGGGAGACTAGTCTCGATGAGCAGTTCTTC. Residues: CASSLGETSLDEQFF.

The gene calls are TRBV1 and TRBJ1-2. TRBV1 is labeled a pseudogene. The CDR3 has 15 residues. The CDR3 DNA sequence: TGCACCAGCAGCCAAGAGGGGCCGTCCCGGGACGGCTACACCTTC. This codes for CTSSQEGPSRDGYTF.

CDR3 sequence reads: CASSLSAEISYNSPLHF. CDR3 nucleotide sequence: TGTGCCAGCAGTTTATCCGCGGAAATCTCCTATAATTCACCCCTCCACTTT. The V gene is TRBV27, the J gene TRBJ1-6; D not certain. In germline, CDR1 is MNHEY, CDR2 SMNVEV (reference sequence). The CDR3 consists of 17 residues. V was clipped by 0 bases and J by 0 bases, with 9 bases between them.

The chain joins TRBV4-1 to TRBJ2-3; TRBD2 aligns across 8 bases. Germline V lookup: CDR1 MGHRA, CDR2 YSYEKL. CDR3 length: 16 residues. With V trimmed by 0 bases and J by 0 bases, 2 bases remained unmatched. Here the CDR3 DNA reads TGCGCCAGCAGCCAAGAACCTAGCGGGAGCACAGATACGCAGTATTTT. Amino acid sequence: CASSQEPSGSTDTQYF.

This chain connects TRBV25-1 to TRBJ1-6; a weak D match, TRBD1 (6 bases). This CDR3 comprises 14 residues. Trimming took off 6 bases at V and 6 bases at J, with 12 bases between the two ends. The V gene's germline CDR1 is MGHDK and CDR2 SYGVNS. CDR3 sequence (DNA): TGTGCCAGCAGCCGGGGACACCCTAATTCACCCCTCCACTTT. As protein: CASSRGHPNSPLHF.

The genes are TRBV7-2 and TRBJ2-2; D is perhaps TRBD1 or TRBD2 (5 bases each). Looked up from germline, CDR1 is SGHTA and CDR2 is FQGNSA. Trimming left V 2 bases short and J 0 bases short, with 16 bases between. This CDR3 contains 18 residues. CDR3 amino acids: CASSLYAMGETNTGELFF. The CDR3 DNA is TGTGCCAGCAGCTTATACGCCATGGGGGAGACGAACACCGGGGAGCTGTTTTTT.

This sequence joins TRBV7-9 and TRBJ1-2; the D gene is possibly TRBD1 (5 bases). CDR1 is SEHNR, CDR2 FQNEAQ, per germline (reference sequence). With 4 bases removed from V and 8 bases from J, the gap between germline ends came to 11 bases. The CDR3 loop spans 12 amino acids. CDR3 sequence: CASSSPGRGYTF. The CDR3 DNA sequence: TGTGCCAGCAGCTCCCCGGGACGAGGCTACACCTTC.

The chain employs TRBV7-8 and TRBJ1-4, with 7 positions matching TRBD1. Germline V gene data show CDR1 as SGHVS and CDR2 as FQNEAQ. The ends lost 6 bases at V and 2 bases at J; junction bases unmatched: 6. The CDR3 totals 15 residues. CDR3 DNA sequence: TGTGCCAGCAGACGAAACAGGGGCACTAATGAAAAACTGTTTTTT. Residues: CASRRNRGTNEKLFF.

This chain connects TRBV21-1 to TRBJ1-1. TRBV21-1 corresponds to a pseudogene. This CDR3 has 13 residues. The CDR3 protein is CAPPRGTNTEAFF. The CDR3 DNA sequence: TGTGCCCCTCCGCGGGGGACGAACACTGAAGCTTTCTTT.

This clone was found once. The genes are TRBV18 and TRBJ1-2; 7 bases are shared with TRBD1. V shed 1 base and J 8 bases; nucleotides not matched to a gene: 13. Germline values: CDR1 KGHSH, CDR2 LQKENI. The CDR3 runs 16 residues. The CDR3 DNA reads TGTGCCAGCTCACCACGTCCGGGCAGGGGGATTGGGGGCTACACCTTC. Translating it yields CASSPRPGRGIGGYTF.